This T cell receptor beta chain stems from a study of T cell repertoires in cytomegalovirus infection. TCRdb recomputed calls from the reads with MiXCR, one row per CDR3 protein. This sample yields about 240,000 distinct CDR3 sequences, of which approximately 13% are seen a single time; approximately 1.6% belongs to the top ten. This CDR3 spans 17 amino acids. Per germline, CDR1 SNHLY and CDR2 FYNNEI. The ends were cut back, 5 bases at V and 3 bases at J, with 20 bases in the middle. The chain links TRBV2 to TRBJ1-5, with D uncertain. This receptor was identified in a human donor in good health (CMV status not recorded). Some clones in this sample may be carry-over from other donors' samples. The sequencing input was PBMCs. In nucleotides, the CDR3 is TGTGCCAGCAGTCCTTTGTCCAGTATAACCCACAATCAGCCCCAGCATTTT. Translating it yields CASSPLSSITHNQPQHF.